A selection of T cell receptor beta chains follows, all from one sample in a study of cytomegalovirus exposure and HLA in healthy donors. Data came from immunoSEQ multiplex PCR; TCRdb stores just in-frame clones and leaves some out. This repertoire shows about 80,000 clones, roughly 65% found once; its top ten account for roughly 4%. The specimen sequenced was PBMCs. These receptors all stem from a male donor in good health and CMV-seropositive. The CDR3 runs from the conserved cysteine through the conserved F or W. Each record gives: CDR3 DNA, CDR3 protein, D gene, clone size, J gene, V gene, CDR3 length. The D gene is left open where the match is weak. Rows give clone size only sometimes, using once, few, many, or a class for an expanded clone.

CDR3 DNA: TGTGCCAGCAGCTTAGTGGGGGCCTTCAATCAGCCCCAGCATTTT
CDR3 protein: CASSLVGAFNQPQHF
D gene: -
clone size: -
J gene: TRBJ1-5
V gene: TRBV7-9
CDR3 length: 15

CDR3 DNA: TGTGCCAGCAGTGTGACAGCTAACTATGGCTACACCTTC
CDR3 protein: CASSVTANYGYTF
D gene: -
clone size: -
J gene: TRBJ1-2
V gene: TRBV6-5
CDR3 length: 13

CDR3 DNA: TGTGCCAGCAGTGAACAGGGGCAGGAAGCTTTCTTT
CDR3 protein: CASSEQGQEAFF
D gene: -
clone size: few
J gene: TRBJ1-1
V gene: TRBV2
CDR3 length: 12

CDR3 DNA: TGTGCCAGCAGCTTGGCAGGGAACACTGAAGCTTTCTTT
CDR3 protein: CASSLAGNTEAFF
D gene: -
clone size: -
J gene: TRBJ1-1
V gene: TRBV5-6
CDR3 length: 13

CDR3 DNA: TGTGCCAGCAGCCAGGGGGGGGAAGAGACCCAGTACTTC
CDR3 protein: CASSQGGEETQYF
D gene: TRBD2
clone size: once
J gene: TRBJ2-5
V gene: TRBV4-2
CDR3 length: 13

CDR3 DNA: TGTGCCAGTAGTATAGGCGGGGGGCGTGGCTACACCTTC
CDR3 protein: CASSIGGGRGYTF
D gene: -
clone size: -
J gene: TRBJ1-2
V gene: TRBV19
CDR3 length: 13

CDR3 DNA: TGCGCCAGCAGCCCTCTAGCGGATTCCTACAATGAGCAGTTCTTC
CDR3 protein: CASSPLADSYNEQFF
D gene: TRBD2
clone size: -
J gene: TRBJ2-1
V gene: TRBV5-1
CDR3 length: 15

CDR3 DNA: TGTGCCAGCAGCTTAGGGCAGGTTAGCAATCAGCCCCAGCATTTT
CDR3 protein: CASSLGQVSNQPQHF
D gene: -
clone size: once
J gene: TRBJ1-5
V gene: TRBV11-2
CDR3 length: 15

CDR3 DNA: TGTGCCAGCAGCTCCGGGACGGACAGATATGGCTACACCTTC
CDR3 protein: CASSSGTDRYGYTF
D gene: -
clone size: -
J gene: TRBJ1-2
V gene: TRBV5-4
CDR3 length: 14

CDR3 DNA: TGTGCCAGCAGCTTCACAGCCCAGCCCCAGCATTTT
CDR3 protein: CASSFTAQPQHF
D gene: -
clone size: -
J gene: TRBJ1-5
V gene: TRBV7-2
CDR3 length: 12

CDR3 DNA: TGTGCCAGCAGCTTAGTGGGGACACGACCTTACGAGCAGTACTTC
CDR3 protein: CASSLVGTRPYEQYF
D gene: -
clone size: -
J gene: TRBJ2-7
V gene: TRBV5-6
CDR3 length: 15

CDR3 DNA: TGCAGCGTCGGCGACAGTGGTTGGGAGCAGTTCTTC
CDR3 protein: CSVGDSGWEQFF
D gene: -
clone size: -
J gene: TRBJ2-1
V gene: TRBV29-1
CDR3 length: 12

CDR3 DNA: TGCAGCGTGTGGACTTTTAGCACCGGGGAGCTGTTTTTT
CDR3 protein: CSVWTFSTGELFF
D gene: -
clone size: few
J gene: TRBJ2-2
V gene: TRBV29-1
CDR3 length: 13

CDR3 DNA: TGTGCCTGGAGTGTACGAAGCAGGGGTGGGAACGAGCAGTACTTC
CDR3 protein: CAWSVRSRGGNEQYF
D gene: -
clone size: -
J gene: TRBJ2-7
V gene: TRBV30
CDR3 length: 15

CDR3 DNA: TGTGCCTGGAGTTCTAGCGGCTACGAGCAGTACTTC
CDR3 protein: CAWSSSGYEQYF
D gene: TRBD2
clone size: -
J gene: TRBJ2-7
V gene: TRBV30
CDR3 length: 12

CDR3 DNA: TGTGCCAGCAGCTTGGACAGGGCTGGAAACACCATATATTTT
CDR3 protein: CASSLDRAGNTIYF
D gene: TRBD1
clone size: -
J gene: TRBJ1-3
V gene: TRBV7-9
CDR3 length: 14

CDR3 DNA: TGCAGCGTTATCGATGGACAGGCGGGTAGCAATCAGCCCCAGCATTTT
CDR3 protein: CSVIDGQAGSNQPQHF
D gene: TRBD1
clone size: -
J gene: TRBJ1-5
V gene: TRBV29-1
CDR3 length: 16

CDR3 DNA: TGTGCCAGTAGTCCGGGGACTAGCGGGAGTAACGAGCAGTACTTC
CDR3 protein: CASSPGTSGSNEQYF
D gene: TRBD2
clone size: -
J gene: TRBJ2-7
V gene: TRBV19
CDR3 length: 15

CDR3 DNA: TGTGCCAGCTCACCGAGCGGGGGGGTTAACAATGAGCAGTTCTTC
CDR3 protein: CASSPSGGVNNEQFF
D gene: TRBD2
clone size: -
J gene: TRBJ2-1
V gene: TRBV18
CDR3 length: 15

CDR3 DNA: TGTGCCAGCAGCAACAGGGGGCTGGGGCAGCCCCAGCATTTT
CDR3 protein: CASSNRGLGQPQHF
D gene: TRBD1
clone size: -
J gene: TRBJ1-5
V gene: TRBV6-5
CDR3 length: 14

CDR3 DNA: TGTGCCAGCAGGGTGGGGGCACATACGCAGTATTTT
CDR3 protein: CASRVGAHTQYF
D gene: -
clone size: -
J gene: TRBJ2-3
V gene: TRBV27
CDR3 length: 12

CDR3 DNA: TGTGCCAGCAGCTCCACAGGGAGCTACGAGCAGTACTTC
CDR3 protein: CASSSTGSYEQYF
D gene: -
clone size: -
J gene: TRBJ2-7
V gene: TRBV5-6
CDR3 length: 13

CDR3 DNA: TGTGCCACCAGCAGAGTCATAGATACGCAGTATTTT
CDR3 protein: CATSRVIDTQYF
D gene: -
clone size: few
J gene: TRBJ2-3
V gene: TRBV15
CDR3 length: 12